This T cell receptor (beta chain) was documented in a study of T cell responses to AZD1222 COVID-19 vaccine. Findings and caveats of the study: Most donors were white British and more were female, and clonal diversity was possibly underestimated.

TCRdb's table, derived via immunoSEQ multiplex PCR, lists solely in-frame clones and lacks some. The sample records around 130,000 clones, over 90% being singletons. In its sample, this clone was seen once. Antigen specificity is unknown. V was pared by 3 bases and J by 0 bases, with 9 bases between. CDR3 size: 16 residues. Germline-derived CDR1 and CDR2 are WSHSY and SAAADI. The rearrangement links TRBV10-2 to TRBJ1-6; weak D call: TRBD1 (5 bases). The material sequenced was peripheral blood, taken on day 0 of AZD1222 vaccination. The clonotype comes from an adult in good health. The CDR3 loop reads CASSDQGSSYNSPLHF. As DNA, the CDR3 is TGCGCCAGCAGTGACCAGGGAAGCTCCTATAATTCACCCCTCCACTTT.